The text below deals with one TCR beta chain. Its target antigen remains unknown. No quality values exist for individual bases; no much larger clone is one base distant. TCRbeta CDR3 regions were amplified from genomic DNA using the immunoSEQ Assay, a bias-controlled multiplex PCR. The published analysis was carried out like this. Nucleated cell counts per sample were estimated from amplification of reference gene primers within the assay. Sequence reads were collapsed and filtered to measure the absolute abundance of every unique TCRbeta CDR3 rearrangement. Productive Simpson clonality was computed per sample as the square root of Simpson's diversity index over productive rearrangements. TCRdb retrieved this table from immuneACCESS and kept in-frame rearrangements only. Not all clones are present; in checked studies, unresolved V genes account for under half, and no reason is known for the remainder. That table is the source of V, J and clone size, and D and trimming were worked out from the DNA. This sample comprises about 97,000 clones, around 84% of them detected only once. The top ten constitute around 4.5% of the sample.

This sample is part of a study of blood T cell repertoires in COVID-19 (dated by TCRdb to 2019 to 2021). With respect to the entire study: The collaborator samples originated in the United States, Italy and Spain and spanned the acute and convalescent phases of COVID-19. Sample metadata almost always included a de-identified subject ID, COVID-19 status, age in years and sex. Where HLA class I and class II types were available, the types were taken from metadata supplied by the sample provider, not from assay-based typing. Deeply sampled blood TCRbeta repertoires from subjects exposed to, actively infected with, or recovered from COVID-19 were included in the dataset. The samples were drawn from the first 160 participants of the ongoing ImmuneRACE study and from 1,254 subjects provided by 6 global collaborators. The prospective study material was composed of cDNA or gDNA derived from T cells, B-cell-depleted T cells, or PBMCs. A freely available public database, intended as a resource for researchers studying the immune response to SARS-CoV-2, is where the repertoires were released. The paper's findings and limits, for the study overall: How much clinical and demographic metadata was included differed by source and by participant, and the metadata was provided uncurated.

V is trimmed back by 4 bases and J by 7 bases, and the junction contains 10 bases that no gene match accounts for. Reading from cysteine to phenylalanine, the CDR3 counts 16 amino acids. Only CDR3 DNA is held: 48 bases, read in frame from base 1. CDR1 SGHNT and CDR2 YYREEE were looked up in the germline V gene (reference sequence). The collaborating institutions used their own protocols to collect whole blood in K2EDTA tubes. Collaborator samples were shipped for TCRbeta analysis as frozen whole blood, isolated PBMCs, or DNA extracted from either sample type. The source material was peripheral blood. In this chain, TRBV5-4 is recombined with TRBJ2-1, with 11 bases in between that match TRBD2. The source is a human donor in a cohort sampled during active COVID-19. This receptor carries the CDR3 CASSRPLAGGLNEQFF. The nucleotide sequence reads TGTGCCAGCAGCCGACCTCTAGCGGGGGGCCTGAATGAGCAGTTCTTC.